One and the same sample provided the 27 T cell receptor beta chains below, sequenced in a study of blood T cell repertoires in COVID-19. Profiling relied on immunoSEQ multiplex PCR, and the TCRdb table lists in-frame clones only, not all of them. Of about 200,000 clones in the sample, 89% were seen once. The sample consisted of peripheral blood. The receptor source for this set is a man aged 55 to 69 who had recovered from COVID-19.

This clone was observed a single time. The chain links TRBV5-1 to TRBJ2-5; TRBD2 matches at 8 bases. Germline V gives CDR1 SGHRS, CDR2 YFSETQ. Germline trimming cut 5 bases from V and 2 bases from J; bases unmatched to any gene: 8. The CDR3 runs 15 residues. CDR3 nucleotides: TGCGCCAGCAGTAGACCGGGACTAGGGCAAGAGACCCAGTACTTC. Its protein is CASSRPGLGQETQYF.

The chain couples TRBV5-4 to TRBJ2-2, with 9 bases lining up with TRBD1. Germline loops: CDR1 SGHNT, CDR2 YYREEE (reference sequence). The trim removed 5 bases at V and 5 bases at J, leaving 7 bases unmatched. The CDR3 is made up of 15 amino acids. In nucleotides, the CDR3 is TGTGCCAGCAGTCTGGACAGGGGAGGGACCGGGGAGCTGTTTTTT. Amino acid sequence: CASSLDRGGTGELFF.

The J gene is TRBJ2-3, the V gene TRBV24-1, with TRBD1 as a possible D gene (6 bases). The ends were cut back, 3 bases at V and 6 bases at J, with 12 bases in the middle. Germline assignment: CDR1 KGHDR and CDR2 SFDVKD. The CDR3 totals 14 residues. The CDR3 is CATSDPQGKDTQYF. The CDR3 DNA follows: TGTGCCACCAGTGATCCACAGGGAAAGGATACGCAGTATTTT.

J is TRBJ2-7 and V is TRBV18; D is perhaps TRBD1 (6 bases). Trimming cost V 1 base and J 5 bases, with 18 bases left between them. Germline V gene sequence: CDR1 KGHSH, CDR2 LQKENI. The CDR3 is 16 residues long. The CDR3 region has the DNA TGTGCCAGCTCACCACGTCCGGGGCCCTGGGGGCACGAGCAGTACTTC. It specifies CASSPRPGPWGHEQYF. The full variable domain, in which reference TRBV18 and TRBJ2-7 provide the parts outside the CDR3, is NAGVMQNPRHLVRRRGQEARLRCSPMKGHSHVYWYRQLPEEGLKFMVYLQKENIIDESGMPKERFSAEFPKEGPSILRIQQVVRGDSAAYFCASSPRPGPWGHEQYFGPGTRLTVT.

As regards this clone: This sample includes further DNA sequences coding for the same CDR3. V usage is TRBV6-5 and J usage is TRBJ1-5, with 7 bases that match TRBD1. V was pared by 6 bases and J by 2 bases, with 1 base of the junction left unmatched. The CDR3 has 13 amino acids. Germline V gene lookup returns CDR1 MNHEY and CDR2 SVGAGI. CDR3 DNA sequence: TGTGCCAGCAGGGGACAGCGCAATCAGCCCCAGCATTTT. This codes for CASRGQRNQPQHF.

The chain uses TRBV6-4 and TRBJ2-2, with D maybe TRBD2 (5 bases). The germline V gene encodes CDR1 MRHNA and CDR2 SNTAGT. The CDR3 runs to 13 residues. V shed 7 bases and J shed 7 bases, with 13 bases lying between them. CDR3 sequence: CASTSTFGGELFF. The CDR3 bases are TGTGCCAGCACTAGCACCTTCGGCGGGGAGCTGTTTTTT.

This rearrangement joins TRBV18 to TRBJ1-5; no reliable D call. The germline V and J ends were trimmed by 4 bases and 5 bases, with 9 bases remaining between them. Per the germline V gene, CDR1 is KGHSH and CDR2 is LQKENI. This CDR3 is built from 13 residues. CDR3 sequence reads: CASSRLEDQPQHF. CDR3 DNA: TGTGCCAGCTCACGGCTGGAGGATCAGCCCCAGCATTTT.

This clone has a single count. The J gene is TRBJ1-2, the V gene TRBV6-5, with a weak D call TRBD1 (5 bases). Germline V gives CDR1 MNHEY, CDR2 SVGAGI. The CDR3 covers 13 residues. V lost 2 bases and J lost 6, with 10 bases in between. For the CDR3, the DNA is TGTGCCAGCAGTTACCAAGACAGAGATGGCTACACCTTC. Amino acid sequence: CASSYQDRDGYTF.

The chain joins TRBV27 to TRBJ1-3, with D unresolved. Germline lookup yields CDR1 MNHEY and CDR2 SMNVEV (reference sequence). The V end was cut by 0 bases, the J end by 2 bases, with 2 bases between. This CDR3 is built from 13 residues. The DNA of the CDR3 is TGTGCCAGCAGTTTATCCACTGGAAACACCATATATTTT. This sequence encodes CASSLSTGNTIYF.

This rearrangement joins TRBV28 to TRBJ2-1; TRBD2 agrees at 12 bases. The germline V gene has CDR1 MDHEN and CDR2 SYDVKM. The CDR3 has 15 residues. Unmatched junction bases numbered 4, after V lost 5 bases and J lost 5 bases. The chain's CDR3 is CASSLAGGPHNEQFF. CDR3 nucleotide sequence: TGTGCCAGCAGTCTAGCGGGAGGGCCCCACAATGAGCAGTTCTTC.

This chain links TRBV7-9 with TRBJ2-7; D is possibly TRBD1 (6 bases). This CDR3 has 14 amino acids. V was clipped by 3 bases and J by 2 bases, with 11 bases between them. The germline CDR1 and CDR2 sequences are SEHNR and FQNEAQ (reference sequence). CDR3 DNA sequence: TGTGCCAGCAGCTTGGACAGAAGACCCTACGAGCAGTACTTC. Its protein is CASSLDRRPYEQYF.

The genes are TRBV24-1 and TRBJ2-3; 9 bases are a match to TRBD1. The germline CDR1 and CDR2 sequences are KGHDR and SFDVKD. The CDR3 totals 15 residues. The trim removed 7 bases at V and 2 bases at J, leaving 6 bases unmatched. The CDR3 sequence is CATSETGGLTDTQYF. The CDR3 DNA reads as TGTGCCACCAGCGAGACAGGGGGGCTCACAGATACGCAGTATTTT.

This clone was detected only once. The chain links TRBV6-5 to TRBJ2-7; possibly TRBD2 for D (7 bases). Trimming pared 6 bases from V and 0 bases from J, leaving 15 bases between. The CDR3 extends over 15 amino acids. CDR1 MNHEY and CDR2 SVGAGI come from the germline V gene. The CDR3 nucleotides are TGTGCCAGCAGCGGAGGGGGGGGTCTCTCCTACGAGCAGTACTTC. Encoded protein: CASSGGGGLSYEQYF.

The chain has TRBV6-5 and TRBJ1-4; a weak D match, TRBD1 (5 bases). The germline V and J ends were trimmed by 2 bases and 4 bases, with 8 bases remaining between them. Germline V gene data show CDR1 as MNHEY and CDR2 as SVGAGI. This CDR3 region has 14 residues. The DNA for the CDR3 is TGTGCCAGCAGTTACAGGGGAAGTAATGAAAAACTGTTTTTT. Translated, it gives CASSYRGSNEKLFF.

The chain couples TRBV4-2 to TRBJ1-2; no clear D gene. V gave up 0 bases and J gave up 4 bases, with 3 bases separating them. CDR1 is LGHNA, CDR2 YNFKEQ, per germline. CDR3 length equals 12 residues. The DNA of the CDR3 is TGTGCCAGCAGCCAAGAGAGCTATGGCTACACCTTC. This codes for CASSQESYGYTF.

The chain links TRBV28 to TRBJ2-7; TRBD1 aligns across 8 bases. Germline assignment: CDR1 MDHEN and CDR2 SYDVKM. The CDR3 runs 14 residues. V shed 10 bases, J shed 4 bases, and the junction held 12 bases outside the gene matches. This CDR3 is CAIRQQGVVYEQYF. DNA for the CDR3: TGTGCCATCCGACAACAGGGGGTCGTATACGAGCAGTACTTC.

The chain couples TRBV27 to TRBJ2-1; TRBD1 aligns across 9 bases. V lost 3 bases, J lost 4 bases, and 4 bases stayed unmatched. Germline CDR1 and CDR2: MNHEY and SMNVEV (reference sequence). CDR3 size: 15 residues. The CDR3 protein is CASSFGQGIYNEQFF. The DNA of the CDR3 is TGTGCCAGCAGTTTCGGACAGGGGATTTACAATGAGCAGTTCTTC.

This clone was seen just once. The chain couples TRBV30 to TRBJ2-5; the match to TRBD2 covers 8 bases. The CDR3 length is 15 residues. Germline values: CDR1 GTSNPN, CDR2 SVGIG (reference sequence). J lost 4 bases, V lost 4 bases, and 11 bases had no gene match. The CDR3 DNA follows: TGTGCCTGGACTATGCAGGGGCTAGCGGGAGAGACCCAGTACTTC. Translated: CAWTMQGLAGETQYF.

This rearrangement joins TRBV5-4 to TRBJ2-1; possibly TRBD1 for D (5 bases). This CDR3 comprises 15 residues. Trimming removed 2 bases from V and 5 bases from J, with 14 bases in between. The germline CDR1 and CDR2 sequences are SGHNT and YYREEE (reference sequence). The CDR3 DNA sequence: TGTGCCAGCAGCTTAAACCAGGGAACTAACAATGAGCAGTTCTTC. Residues: CASSLNQGTNNEQFF.

The rearrangement uses TRBV6-1 and TRBJ2-1; TRBD1 matches 10 bases. The germline CDR1 and CDR2 sequences are MNHNS and SASEGT. J lost 4 bases, V lost 2 bases, and 2 bases had no gene match. This CDR3 spans 15 amino acids. CDR3 residues: CASSERQGAYNEQFF. The CDR3 region has the DNA TGTGCCAGCAGTGAACGACAGGGGGCTTACAATGAGCAGTTCTTC.

This chain links TRBV18 with TRBJ1-6, with D unclear. Germline CDR1 KGHSH, CDR2 LQKENI. CDR3 length: 16 residues. Between the trimmed V and J ends, which lost 5 bases and 0 bases, there was a span of 11 bases. The CDR3 region has the DNA TGTGCCAGCTCAACGATAAGGAGCTCCTATAATTCACCCCTCCACTTT. This gives the protein CASSTIRSSYNSPLHF.

The V gene is TRBV5-5, the J gene TRBJ2-7, with 7 bases aligning to TRBD1. J lost 4 bases, V lost 2 bases, and 6 bases had no gene match. This CDR3 is 14 amino acids long. The germline V gene has CDR1 SGHKS and CDR2 YYEKEE (reference sequence). The chain's CDR3 is CASSLMGDSYEQYF. The CDR3 DNA is TGTGCCAGCAGCTTAATGGGGGACAGTTACGAGCAGTACTTC. Complete variable domain (other parts from reference TRBV5-5 and TRBJ2-7): DAGVTQSPTHLIKTRGQQVTLRCSPISGHKSVSWYQQVLGQGPQFIFQYYEKEERGRGNFPDRFSARQFPNYSSELNVNALLLGDSALYLCASSLMGDSYEQYFGPGTRLTVT.

This clone was seen once. V is TRBV20-1 and J is TRBJ2-7; no definite D call. The CDR3 consists of 14 residues. Germline V CDR1 and CDR2: DFQATT, SNEGSKA (reference sequence). The V end lost 3 bases, the J end lost 2 bases, and 14 bases lay between the germline ends. The DNA for the CDR3 is TGCAGTGCTAGTGCTGTTCTAAACCCCTACGAGCAGTACTTC. This gives the protein CSASAVLNPYEQYF.

This chain links TRBV19 with TRBJ1-6, with TRBD1 matching over 9 bases. This CDR3 is built from 14 residues. CDR1 and CDR2 (germline): LNHDA, SQIVND (reference sequence). The ends lost 5 bases at V and 10 bases at J; junction bases unmatched: 6. DNA for the CDR3: TGTGCCAGTAGTCCCGGGACAGGGAGCTCACCCCTCCACTTT. Translation gives CASSPGTGSSPLHF.

This chain uses TRBV6-6 with TRBJ2-1; no clear D gene. Trimming shortened V by 0 bases and J by 4 bases, and 7 bases separated the two germline ends. This CDR3 contains 14 residues. In germline, CDR1 is MNHNY, CDR2 SVGAGI (reference sequence). CDR3 protein: CASSYSAQYNEQFF. The CDR3 bases are TGTGCCAGCAGTTACTCCGCCCAGTACAATGAGCAGTTCTTC.

This clone was found many times. The rearrangement links TRBV27 to TRBJ1-2; D call uncertain. Per the germline V gene, CDR1 is MNHEY and CDR2 is SMNVEV (reference sequence). This CDR3 comprises 14 residues. V lost 5 bases and J lost 0, with 10 bases in between. The CDR3 nucleotides read TGTGCCAGCAGTGACACCGGGACTAACTATGGCTACACCTTC. Protein product: CASSDTGTNYGYTF.

The chain is built from TRBV27 and TRBJ1-2, with 12 bases matching TRBD1. V was pared by 5 bases and J by 5 bases, with 12 bases of the junction left unmatched. This CDR3 comprises 17 residues. Looked up from germline, CDR1 is MNHEY and CDR2 is SMNVEV (reference sequence). CDR3 nucleotide sequence: TGTGCCAGCAGTAACCCCGGGACAGGGGGCAATATGTATGGCTACACCTTC. Its translation: CASSNPGTGGNMYGYTF.